The 12 T cell receptor beta chains reported below all come from one sample, sequenced in a study of identical twins. From the 5' RACE reads, TCRdb called clonotypes with MiXCR, one entry per CDR3 protein. The sample has 600,000 to 800,000 distinct CDR3 sequences, around 21% seen once; the top ten hold roughly 4.3%. These same records also appear under a second study, on T cells expressing NK-cell markers.

Sequencing input: PBMCs. These receptors all stem from a young woman in good health.

This clonotype has a handful of counts. The chain joins TRBV5-1 to TRBJ1-3; possibly TRBD1 for D (5 bases). CDR3 length: 13 amino acids. The germline CDR1 and CDR2 sequences are SGHRS and YFSETQ. V gave up 0 bases and J gave up 4 bases, with 5 bases separating them. The DNA of the CDR3 is TGCGCCAGCAGCTTGGGACAGGGAAACACCATATATTTT. Protein sequence: CASSLGQGNTIYF.

The gene calls are TRBV2 and TRBJ2-3; 11 bases map to TRBD2. This CDR3 is built from 17 residues. V was clipped by 8 bases and J by 2 bases; unmatched bases: 12. Germline CDR1 is SNHLY and CDR2 is FYNNEI. Here the CDR3 DNA reads TGTGCCAGCCCCCTATTACCGGGACTAGCGGACACAGATACGCAGTATTTT. It specifies CASPLLPGLADTDTQYF.

The chain carries TRBV2 and TRBJ1-5, with D hard to call. The V gene's germline CDR1 is SNHLY and CDR2 FYNNEI. Trimming left V 6 bases short and J 0 bases short, with 12 bases between. The CDR3 length is 15 residues. The CDR3, as DNA: TGTGCCAGCAGCAGGTCCGCTTATAGCAATCAGCCCCAGCATTTT. This sequence encodes CASSRSAYSNQPQHF.

This clonotype was seen only a few times. The genes are TRBV5-1 and TRBJ2-5, with D maybe TRBD1 (5 bases). V dropped 0 bases and J dropped 0 bases, with 12 bases sitting between them. Germline CDR1 is SGHRS and CDR2 is YFSETQ. This CDR3 is 16 amino acids long. The CDR3 DNA follows: TGCGCCAGCAGCTTGGTAACAGGAGTCTACCAAGAGACCCAGTACTTC. Translated, it gives CASSLVTGVYQETQYF.

V is TRBV7-2 and J is TRBJ2-7, with 9 bases fitting TRBD1. The length of the CDR3 is 14 residues. CDR1 and CDR2 (germline): SGHTA, FQGNSA. J was trimmed by 6 bases and V by 5 bases; bases with no gene match: 8. The CDR3 loop is CASSTRTGAREQYF. CDR3 DNA: TGTGCCAGCAGCACCCGGACAGGGGCGCGCGAGCAGTACTTC.

The chain has TRBV2 and TRBJ2-1; D not resolved. This CDR3 comprises 13 residues. Germline V CDR1 and CDR2: SNHLY, FYNNEI. V shed 4 bases and J shed 3 bases, with 7 bases lying between them. CDR3 bases: TGTGCCAGCAGTGGTCAGATCTACAATGAGCAGTTCTTC. Protein product: CASSGQIYNEQFF. The full variable domain, in which reference TRBV2 and TRBJ2-1 provide the parts outside the CDR3, is EPEVTQTPSHQVTQMGQEVILRCVPISNHLYFYWYRQILGQKVEFLVSFYNNEISEKSEIFDDQFSVERPDGSNFTLKIRSTKLEDSAMYFCASSGQIYNEQFFGPGTRLTVL.

This clonotype was detected ten times or more. The V call is TRBV5-1, the J call TRBJ2-3, with 9 bases fitting TRBD1. V dropped 5 bases and J dropped 5; count of bases not matched to a gene: 6. CDR1 and CDR2 (germline): SGHRS, YFSETQ. The CDR3 length is 14 residues. CDR3 residues: CASRQGAVEDTQYF. The CDR3 bases are TGCGCCAGCAGACAGGGGGCAGTTGAAGATACGCAGTATTTT.

This clonotype was seen more than once but under ten times. The rearrangement links TRBV12-3 or TRBV12-4 to TRBJ2-3, with D unresolved. This CDR3 comprises 13 residues. Trimming removed 3 bases at V and 3 bases at J, with 7 bases between. The DNA for the CDR3 is TGTGCCAGCAGTTTGCAGGAAACAGATACGCAGTATTTT. Its translation is CASSLQETDTQYF.

This clonotype was counted a few times. V is TRBV5-1 and J is TRBJ1-1, with 8 nucleotides matching TRBD1. After removal of 4 bases from V and 0 bases from J, the junction contained 8 bases not matched to a gene. The CDR3 extends over 16 amino acids. CDR1 and CDR2 from the germline V gene are SGHRS and YFSETQ. The CDR3 loop is CASSRGQGRVNTEAFF. Here the CDR3 DNA reads TGCGCCAGCAGCCGAGGACAGGGCCGCGTGAACACTGAAGCTTTCTTT.

This clonotype was found a few times. V gene TRBV7-2 combines with J gene TRBJ2-5, with D hard to call. Trimming shortened V by 5 bases and J by 9 bases, and 7 bases separated the two germline ends. Looked up from germline, CDR1 is SGHTA and CDR2 is FQGNSA. The CDR3 contains 10 residues. The CDR3 DNA is TGTGCCAGCAGCCCTCTCCCCCAGTACTTC. Translated: CASSPLPQYF.

This chain links TRBV5-1 with TRBJ1-6; no clear D. Germline CDR1 SGHRS, CDR2 YFSETQ. The V and J ends lost 4 bases and 8 bases respectively, with 16 bases between them. The length of the CDR3 is 15 residues. CDR3 DNA sequence: TGCGCCAGCAGCCGAACCGGAGAGGGATATTCACCCCTCCACTTT. Translation gives CASSRTGEGYSPLHF.

V usage is TRBV20-1 and J usage is TRBJ1-1, with a possible D match to TRBD1 (6 bases). Germline values: CDR1 DFQATT, CDR2 SNEGSKA (reference sequence). The ends were cut back, 6 bases at V and 1 base at J, with 12 bases in the middle. The CDR3 is made up of 13 amino acids. CDR3 bases: TGCAGTGCAAACGGACAGCCGAACACTGAAGCTTTCTTT. It codes for CSANGQPNTEAFF.